This TCR beta chain was sequenced in a study of cytomegalovirus exposure and HLA in healthy donors. Whole-study findings and limits: The authors assumed roughly uniform sequencing depth across donors for presence/absence analyses. The classifier reportedly diagnosed cytomegalovirus status with high sensitivity and specificity. It is likely that the observed cluster of highly shared sequence variants was a sequencing artifact.

It was with 60 Vbeta and 13 Jbeta primers that the PCR ran. TCRdb keeps only in-frame clones here, not all; method: immunoSEQ multiplex PCR. The table gives 68,000 or so clones; the top ten clones make up 6.5% to 9% of it. Details on this clone: Its antigen is unknown.

Germline V gene lookup returns CDR1 LNHDA and CDR2 SQIVND (reference sequence). The ends lost 6 bases at V and 1 base at J; junction bases unmatched: 2. The length of the CDR3 is 15 residues. The sequence derives from a female donor in good health and CMV-seropositive. The sequencing sample was made of PBMCs. The chain uses TRBV19 and TRBJ2-2; TRBD2 matches 10 bases. CDR3 nucleotide sequence: TGTGCCAGTAGCCGGACTAGCGGGAACACCGGGGAGCTGTTTTTT. It is translated as CASSRTSGNTGELFF. The whole variable domain, remainder taken from reference TRBV19 and TRBJ2-2, is DGGITQSPKYLFRKEGQNVTLSCEQNLNHDAMYWYRQDPGQGLRLIYYSQIVNDFQKGDIAEGYSVSREKKESFPLTVTSAQKNPTAFYLCASSRTSGNTGELFFGEGSRLTVL.